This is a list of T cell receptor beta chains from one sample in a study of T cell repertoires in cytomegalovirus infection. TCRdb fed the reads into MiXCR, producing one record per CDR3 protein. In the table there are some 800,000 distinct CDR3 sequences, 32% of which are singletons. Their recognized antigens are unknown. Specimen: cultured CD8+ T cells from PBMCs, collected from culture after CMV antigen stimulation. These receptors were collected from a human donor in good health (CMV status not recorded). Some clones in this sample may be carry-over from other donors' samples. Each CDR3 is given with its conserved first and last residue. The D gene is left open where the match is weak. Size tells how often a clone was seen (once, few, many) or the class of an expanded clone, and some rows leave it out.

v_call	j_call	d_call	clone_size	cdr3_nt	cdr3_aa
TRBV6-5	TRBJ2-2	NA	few	TGTGCCAGCACCTCCCAGGAATGGACCGGGGAGCTGTTTTTT	CASTSQEWTGELFF
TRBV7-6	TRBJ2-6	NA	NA	TGTGCAAAGGAGGGGGCCGGCCACTCTGGGGCCAACGTCCTGACTTTC	CAKEGAGHSGANVLTF
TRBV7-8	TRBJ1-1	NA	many	TGTGCCAGCAGCTTAGTTTCCCCGGGGCCCTACACTGAAGCTTTCTTT	CASSLVSPGPYTEAFF
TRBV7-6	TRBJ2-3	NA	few	TGTGCCAGCAGCTTAAGCGAGGGACACGATACGCAGTATTTT	CASSLSEGHDTQYF
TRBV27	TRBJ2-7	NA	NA	TGTGCCAGCAGGCCCGGGGCCACCTACGAGCAGTACTTC	CASRPGATYEQYF
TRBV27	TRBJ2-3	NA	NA	TGTGCCAGCAGTAACGAGCGTCCGCTCACAGATACGCAGTATTTT	CASSNERPLTDTQYF
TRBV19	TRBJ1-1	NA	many	TGTGCCAGTAGTATCGGCAGTCTGAACACTGAAGCTTTCTTT	CASSIGSLNTEAFF
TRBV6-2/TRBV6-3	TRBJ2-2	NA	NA	TGTGCCAGCAGTTACTCGATGGGGCTGGACACCGGGGAGCTGTTTTTT	CASSYSMGLDTGELFF
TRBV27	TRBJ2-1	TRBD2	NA	TGTGCCAGCAGTCCGGGGACTAGCGGGGGGTCGCAGTTCTTC	CASSPGTSGGSQFF
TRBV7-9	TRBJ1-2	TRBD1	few	TGTGCCAGCAGCGCAGGGGGAAGTAGGGGTAGTGGCTACACCTTC	CASSAGGSRGSGYTF
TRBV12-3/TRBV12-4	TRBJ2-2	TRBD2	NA	TGTGCCAGCATGCGGGGGGATACCGGGGAGCTGTTTTTT	CASMRGDTGELFF
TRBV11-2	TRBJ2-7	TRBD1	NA	TGTGCCAGCACCACAGGGGGCTCAAACTACGAGCAGTACTTC	CASTTGGSNYEQYF
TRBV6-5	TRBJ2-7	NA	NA	TGTGTCAGCAGTTACGGCGTAGGCTACGAGCAGTACTTC	CVSSYGVGYEQYF
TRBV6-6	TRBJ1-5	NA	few	TGTGCCAGCAACCGGGACCGAAATCAGCCCCAGCATTTT	CASNRDRNQPQHF
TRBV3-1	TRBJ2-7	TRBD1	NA	TGTGCCAGCAGCCAACGTACAGGGGAAACCGAGCAGTACTTC	CASSQRTGETEQYF
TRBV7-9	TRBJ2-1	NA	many	TGTGCCAGCAGCCCGGCCAATCTACGACCCTACAATGAGCAGTTCTTC	CASSPANLRPYNEQFF
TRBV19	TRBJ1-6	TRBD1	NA	TGTGCCAGTACAAGCCCAGGGGGGGCCCTCCACTTT	CASTSPGGALHF
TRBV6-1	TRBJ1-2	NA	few	TGTGCCAGTCGAGGCTGGGATGCGAACTATGGCTACACCTTC	CASRGWDANYGYTF
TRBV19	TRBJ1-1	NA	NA	TGTGCCAGTAGTATCATAAGGGGGAGAGGTGGGAACACTGAAGCTTTCTTT	CASSIIRGRGGNTEAFF
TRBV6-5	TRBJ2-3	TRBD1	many	TGTGCCAGCAGTTCCGGGACAGGGGAAATTTTGACAGATACGCAGTATTTT	CASSSGTGEILTDTQYF
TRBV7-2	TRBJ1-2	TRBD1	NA	TGTGCCAGCAGCTTAAGGGCAGGGGGCCTTAACTATGGCTACACCTTC	CASSLRAGGLNYGYTF
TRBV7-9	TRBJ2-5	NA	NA	TGTGCCAGCAGCACACCCGAAAACGGGCTGGAGACCCAGTACTTC	CASSTPENGLETQYF
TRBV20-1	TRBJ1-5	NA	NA	TGCAGTGCTGGGGATAAGCCCCAGCATTTT	CSAGDKPQHF
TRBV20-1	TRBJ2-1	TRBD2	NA	TGCAGTGCTAGATCCAGCGGGGGACCGAGCTCCTACAATGAGCAGTTCTTC	CSARSSGGPSSYNEQFF
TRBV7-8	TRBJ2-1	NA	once	TGTGCCAGCAGATTTGTACTAGAGATTGAGCAGTTCTTC	CASRFVLEIEQFF
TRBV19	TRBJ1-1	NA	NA	TGTGCCAGTAAATTGGGCTACACTGAAGCTTTCTTT	CASKLGYTEAFF
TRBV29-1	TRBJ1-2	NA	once	TGCAGCGTACCAGACAGCGGGAAGAGCTATGGCTACACCTTC	CSVPDSGKSYGYTF
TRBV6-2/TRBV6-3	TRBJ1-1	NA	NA	TGTGCCAGCATGAGAGGGGGGCGCGAAAAGAAATTCTTT	CASMRGGREKKFF
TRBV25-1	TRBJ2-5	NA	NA	TGTGCCAGCAGTGAATACAACAGTGGACCGACCCCGGGACTTCATCGGACCCAGTACTTC	CASSEYNSGPTPGLHRTQYF
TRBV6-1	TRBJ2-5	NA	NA	TGTGCCAGCAGTGAAGTAACAGGACAAGAGACCCAGTACTTC	CASSEVTGQETQYF
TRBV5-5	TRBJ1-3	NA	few	TGTGCCACCCGGACAGAAAACACCATATATTTT	CATRTENTIYF
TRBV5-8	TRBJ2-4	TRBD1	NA	TGTGCCAGCAGCCCTGGGACAGGAACCGTTAAAAACATTCAGTACTTC	CASSPGTGTVKNIQYF
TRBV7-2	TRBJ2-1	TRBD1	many	TGTGCCAGCAGCTTAGTACAGGGGGCGGGATCCTACAATGAGCAGTTCTTC	CASSLVQGAGSYNEQFF
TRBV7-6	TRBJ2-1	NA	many	TGTGCCAGCAGCCTGAAGGGACCCCAAAGCTCCTACAATGAGCAGTTCTTC	CASSLKGPQSSYNEQFF
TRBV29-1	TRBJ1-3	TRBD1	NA	TGCAGCGTAGAAGGACAGGTTGCTGGAAACACCATATATTTT	CSVEGQVAGNTIYF
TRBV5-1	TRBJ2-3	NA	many	TGCGCCAGCAGCTTTAGTATCGGAGATGGGGGTACGCAGTATTTT	CASSFSIGDGGTQYF
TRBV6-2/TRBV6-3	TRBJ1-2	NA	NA	TGTGCCAGCAGTTACTCCAGACACTCCGGCTATGGCTACACCTTC	CASSYSRHSGYGYTF
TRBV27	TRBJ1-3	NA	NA	TGTGCCAGCAGCCCCGACCAATCTGGAAACACCATATATTTT	CASSPDQSGNTIYF
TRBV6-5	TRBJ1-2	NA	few	TGTGCCAGCAGTTACTCAGGGTTTCATGGCTACACCTTC	CASSYSGFHGYTF
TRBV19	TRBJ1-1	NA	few	TGTGCCAGTAGGGCGCGACAGAAGAACACTGAAGCTTTCTTT	CASRARQKNTEAFF
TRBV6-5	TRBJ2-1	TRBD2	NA	TGTGCCAGCAGTATCTTAGCGGGGGGGCCCCACAATGAGCAGTTCTTC	CASSILAGGPHNEQFF
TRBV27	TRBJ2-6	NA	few	TGTGCCAGCAGTCCTGGGGCCATCGATAGCTCTGGGGCCAACGTCCTGACTTTC	CASSPGAIDSSGANVLTF